This T cell receptor beta chain stems from a study of blood T cell repertoires in COVID-19. Participants had their cohort set by participant-reported clinical history. Symptom resolution, clearance, or two negative PCRs marked donors in Cohort 3 as recovered. Profiling relied on immunoSEQ multiplex PCR, and the TCRdb table lists in-frame clones only, not all of them. This sample has roughly 310,000 clones, with over 85% found just once. The CDR3 spans 17 residues. CDR1 is SGHRS and CDR2 is YFSETQ in the germline V gene. V was clipped by 1 base and J by 0 bases; unmatched bases: 9. This sequence was found in a man in his sixties who had recovered from COVID-19. This sequence joins TRBV5-1 and TRBJ2-7, with TRBD1 matching over 8 bases. Sequences were obtained from PBMCs or T cells enriched from blood (not recorded which). CDR3 nucleotide sequence: TGCGCCAGCAGCTTGCCCGGGACAGGTACAATCTCCTACGAGCAGTACTTC. This encodes CASSLPGTGTISYEQYF.